The 25 T cell receptor beta chains listed next were all sequenced from one sample in a study of blood T cell repertoires in COVID-19. Sequencing used immunoSEQ multiplex PCR; TCRdb keeps in-frame clones, though not all of them. This sample has tens of thousands of clones, with roughly 84% found just once. Sequenced material: peripheral blood. These receptors came from a man aged 45-60 years with acute or convalescent COVID-19.

V gene TRBV9 combines with J gene TRBJ1-6; D gene ambiguous. Per germline, CDR1 SGDLS and CDR2 YYNGEE. V lost 4 bases and J 6 bases, leaving 17 bases between the germline ends. The CDR3 spans 16 residues. CDR3 bases: TGTGCCAGCAGCTTCTCACCCGCACGCGGTAATTCACCCCTCCACTTT. Its protein product is CASSFSPARGNSPLHF.

The chain joins TRBV21-1 to TRBJ1-4; TRBD1 is taken as the D call from the table, unchecked against the DNA. TRBV21-1 is described as a pseudogene. The CDR3 is 15 amino acids. The CDR3 bases are TGTGCCAGCGGCAGGGCATATAGGGGAAACGAAAAACTGTTTTTT. Translating it yields CASGRAYRGNEKLFF.

This clone was seen only once. The genes are TRBV3-1 (or the pseudogene TRBV3-2) and TRBJ2-7; 7 nucleotides match TRBD2. Germline trimming cut 0 bases from V and 4 bases from J; bases unmatched to any gene: 15. The CDR3 covers 18 residues. CDR1 and CDR2 from the germline V gene are LGHDT and YNNKEL (reference sequence). CDR3 amino acids: CASSQDWTTLGEGYEQYF. CDR3 sequence (DNA): TGTGCCAGCAGCCAAGATTGGACCACCTTAGGGGAGGGTTACGAGCAGTACTTC.

The chain joins TRBV19 to TRBJ1-2; tentatively, D is TRBD1 (6 bases). With 1 base removed from V and 8 bases from J, the gap between germline ends came to 11 bases. CDR1 LNHDA and CDR2 SQIVND come from the germline V gene (reference sequence). This CDR3 is built from 13 residues. The CDR3 protein is CASSIVPQGGYTF. The DNA of the CDR3 is TGTGCCAGTAGTATAGTCCCACAGGGCGGCTACACCTTC.

The CDR3, as DNA: TGTGCCAGCAGTCGACAGGGGGCCGGGGGCTACACCTTC. Translating it yields CASSRQGAGGYTF. This sequence joins TRBV28 and TRBJ1-2, with 10 bases fitting TRBD1. The J segment lost 8 bases and the V segment lost 5 bases, leaving 5 bases of the junction unmatched. This CDR3 has 13 amino acids. Germline V CDR1 and CDR2: MDHEN, SYDVKM.

V and J are TRBV5-1 and TRBJ2-1, with 7 nucleotides matching TRBD1. CDR3 length: 15 amino acids. CDR1 and CDR2 (germline): SGHRS, YFSETQ. The ends lost 6 bases at V and 5 bases at J; junction bases unmatched: 11. The CDR3 DNA reads as TGCGCCAGCACCGTGATTAGGGGGCCCAACAATGAGCAGTTCTTC. Encoded protein: CASTVIRGPNNEQFF.

This chain links TRBV5-4 with TRBJ1-4; D is ambiguous. V shed 4 bases and J shed 12 bases, with 16 bases lying between them. The CDR3 sequence is 13 residues long. The germline V gene encodes CDR1 SGHNT and CDR2 YYREEE (reference sequence). The CDR3 protein is CASSPDGLAELFF. The DNA for the CDR3 is TGTGCCAGCAGCCCGGATGGCCTCGCGGAACTGTTTTTT.

V and J are TRBV7-9 and TRBJ2-1; D perhaps matches TRBD2 (5 bases). CDR1 and CDR2 from the germline V gene are SEHNR and FQNEAQ (reference sequence). Trimming took 6 bases from V and 8 from J, leaving 17 bases between them. CDR3 length equals 14 residues. CDR3 DNA sequence: TGTGCCAGCAGAGCCGAGGGAAGAGTTGATGAGCAGTTCTTC. It translates to CASRAEGRVDEQFF.

This chain links TRBV4-1 with TRBJ1-4, with a weak D call TRBD1 (5 bases). The CDR3 has 14 amino acids. Germline CDR1 and CDR2: MGHRA and YSYEKL. Trimming took off 9 bases at V and 6 bases at J, with 17 bases between the two ends. CDR3 region: CASRPPRGDEKLFF. DNA for the CDR3: TGCGCCAGTCGTCCCCCCCGGGGGGATGAAAAACTGTTTTTT.

This clone was seen more than once but under ten times. The CDR3 region has the DNA TGTGCCAGTAGTATAGATCAGGGGGGCTTCCACAATGAGCAGTTCTTC. Amino acids: CASSIDQGGFHNEQFF. The chain carries TRBV19 and TRBJ2-1, with D possibly being TRBD1 (7 bases). CDR3 length: 16 residues. V was shortened by 0 bases and J by 5 bases, with 14 bases between the two germline ends. Germline V gives CDR1 LNHDA, CDR2 SQIVND (reference sequence).

The chain combines TRBV27 with TRBJ2-1, with a weak D call TRBD2 (5 bases). Germline assignment: CDR1 MNHEY and CDR2 SMNVEV (reference sequence). V was pared by 5 bases and J by 8 bases, with 13 bases between. The CDR3 totals 13 residues. CDR3 in DNA: TGTGCCAGCAGTCACCGGGATGGGGATGAGCAGTTCTTC. This gives the protein CASSHRDGDEQFF.

This rearrangement joins TRBV18 to TRBJ1-5; TRBD1 aligns across 8 bases. The J segment lost 6 bases and the V segment lost 5 bases, leaving 15 bases of the junction unmatched. Germline loops: CDR1 KGHSH, CDR2 LQKENI. This CDR3 is 17 amino acids long. DNA for the CDR3: TGTGCCAGCTCAGCCGGGACAGGCCTAAGTGGGGGTCAGCCCCAGCATTTT. Protein sequence: CASSAGTGLSGGQPQHF.

The genes are TRBV19 and TRBJ2-5; D may be TRBD1 (6 bases). V gave up 9 bases and J gave up 6 bases, with 11 bases separating them. The germline V gene encodes CDR1 LNHDA and CDR2 SQIVND (reference sequence). The CDR3 consists of 11 residues. CDR3 in amino acids: CASRQGKTQYF. The CDR3 DNA is TGTGCCAGCCGCCAGGGGAAGACCCAGTACTTC. Variable domain in full (rest from reference TRBV19 and TRBJ2-5): DGGITQSPKYLFRKEGQNVTLSCEQNLNHDAMYWYRQDPGQGLRLIYYSQIVNDFQKGDIAEGYSVSREKKESFPLTVTSAQKNPTAFYLCASRQGKTQYFGPGTRLLVL.

The chain couples TRBV7-8 to TRBJ1-5, with D perhaps TRBD1 (5 bases). Deletions cut 0 bases from V and 8 bases from J, with 11 bases between. Germline CDR1 reads SGHVS; CDR2 reads FQNEAQ. This CDR3 is 14 amino acids long. This CDR3 reads CASSLALGQKPQHF. The CDR3 bases are TGTGCCAGCAGCTTAGCGCTTGGACAAAAGCCCCAGCATTTT.

This chain links TRBV9 with TRBJ2-7; D not certain. Trimming pared 2 bases from V and 0 bases from J, leaving 6 bases between. CDR3 length equals 13 residues. Germline values: CDR1 SGDLS, CDR2 YYNGEE. CDR3 DNA sequence: TGTGCCAGCAGCGTTAGTAACTCCTACGAGCAGTACTTC. Translated, it gives CASSVSNSYEQYF.

The chain combines TRBV7-8 with TRBJ1-2; D gene unclear. Per the germline V gene, CDR1 is SGHVS and CDR2 is FQNEAQ. The CDR3 covers 14 residues. V lost 6 bases, J lost 3 bases, and 14 bases lay in between. CDR3 amino acids: CASSAQSQHYGYTF. As DNA, the CDR3 is TGTGCCAGCAGTGCTCAGTCGCAACACTATGGCTACACCTTC.

The V call is TRBV27, the J call TRBJ1-4; no reliable D call. From germline, CDR1 is MNHEY and CDR2 SMNVEV (reference sequence). V was pared by 3 bases and J by 4 bases, with 9 bases between. CDR3 length: 14 residues. The CDR3 coding sequence is TGTGCCAGCAGTTTGTGTCCAGGTAATGAAAAACTGTTTTTT. Protein: CASSLCPGNEKLFF.

This clone was picked up a small number of times. The chain has TRBV28 and TRBJ2-1, with D possibly matching TRBD1 (6 bases). This CDR3 spans 16 amino acids. Looked up from germline, CDR1 is MDHEN and CDR2 is SYDVKM. Trimming took off 2 bases at V and 8 bases at J, with 19 bases between the two ends. CDR3 protein: CASSLMGAGPGDEQFF. In nucleotides, the CDR3 is TGTGCCAGCAGTTTAATGGGGGCAGGGCCTGGGGATGAGCAGTTCTTC. The variable domain in full, with the rest retrieved from reference TRBV28 and TRBJ2-1, is DVKVTQSSRYLVKRTGEKVFLECVQDMDHENMFWYRQDPGLGLRLIYFSYDVKMKEKGDIPEGYSVSREKKERFSLILESASTNQTSMYLCASSLMGAGPGDEQFFGPGTRLTVL.

J is TRBJ1-5 and V is TRBV30, with no clear D. This CDR3 is 14 amino acids long. Trimming cost V 0 bases and J 7 bases, with 13 bases left between them. CDR1 and CDR2 from the germline V gene are GTSNPN and SVGIG (reference sequence). The CDR3: CAWSVLGGGQPQHF. DNA of the CDR3: TGTGCCTGGAGTGTACTGGGAGGCGGACAGCCCCAGCATTTT.

V usage is TRBV11-2 and J usage is TRBJ2-7; D is ambiguous. The CDR3 covers 15 residues. Trimming took off 4 bases at V and 1 base at J, with 14 bases between the two ends. CDR1 and CDR2 (germline): SGHAT, FQNNGV. CDR3 amino acids: CASSSLTDGSYEQYF. The CDR3 region has the DNA TGTGCCAGCAGCTCCTTGACCGACGGGTCCTACGAGCAGTACTTC.

This chain links TRBV4-2 with TRBJ2-5; no clear D. V was clipped by 1 base and J by 0 bases, with 9 bases between them. This CDR3 comprises 15 residues. Germline V CDR1 and CDR2: LGHNA, YNFKEQ. CDR3: CASSQASGYQETQYF. The CDR3 coding sequence is TGTGCCAGCAGCCAAGCGTCAGGATACCAAGAGACCCAGTACTTC.

The rearrangement uses TRBV11-3 and TRBJ1-5; unclear D gene. This CDR3 has 11 residues. V gave up 3 bases and J gave up 5 bases, with 2 bases separating them. Germline V lookup: CDR1 SGHNT, CDR2 YENEEA. This chain's CDR3 is CASSFDQPQHF. CDR3 coding DNA: TGTGCCAGCAGCTTCGATCAGCCCCAGCATTTT.

The chain recombines TRBV30 with TRBJ2-7; 7 nucleotides agree with TRBD1. This CDR3 contains 12 residues. V gave up 7 bases and J gave up 2 bases; unmatched junction bases: 5. Germline V gives CDR1 GTSNPN, CDR2 SVGIG (reference sequence). The DNA of the CDR3 is TGTGCCTTAAGACAGGGTACCTACGAGCAGTACTTC. Its protein is CALRQGTYEQYF.

This chain uses TRBV28 with TRBJ1-4; the match to TRBD1 covers 8 bases. The CDR3 is 15 amino acids. Germline V gene sequence: CDR1 MDHEN, CDR2 SYDVKM. V dropped 4 bases and J dropped 5; count of bases not matched to a gene: 6. The CDR3 spells CASSSIRTGNEKLFF. CDR3 sequence (DNA): TGTGCCAGCAGTTCCATCCGGACAGGGAATGAAAAACTGTTTTTT. Filled out from reference TRBV28 and TRBJ1-4, the complete variable domain reads DVKVTQSSRYLVKRTGEKVFLECVQDMDHENMFWYRQDPGLGLRLIYFSYDVKMKEKGDIPEGYSVSREKKERFSLILESASTNQTSMYLCASSSIRTGNEKLFFGSGTQLSVL.

Only a few counts were recorded for this clone. The genes are TRBV7-6 and TRBJ2-2, with 12 bases fitting TRBD2. The CDR3 runs 16 residues. Germline values: CDR1 SGHVS, CDR2 FNYEAQ. The trim removed 6 bases at V and 6 bases at J, leaving 8 bases unmatched. As DNA, the CDR3 is TGTGCCAGCAGTCAGCGGACTAGCGGGACTTCCGGGGAGCTGTTTTTT. This sequence encodes CASSQRTSGTSGELFF.